Listed below are T cell receptor beta chains from one sample, sequenced in a study of immune cell composition in non-small cell lung cancer. Sequencing used immunoSEQ multiplex PCR; TCRdb keeps in-frame clones, though not all of them. Of under 5,000 clones detected, 76% appear once; the ten largest clones hold roughly 11%. Source material: lung tumor tissue. All receptors come from a human donor with non-small cell lung cancer. Both conserved end residues are part of each CDR3. Fields, in order: V gene, clone size, J gene, D gene, CDR3 protein, CDR3 DNA. The D gene is left open where the match is weak. Size tells how often a clone was seen (once, few, many) or the class of an expanded clone, and some rows leave it out.

>TRBV28|.|TRBJ2-7|TRBD2
CASSSYPGLAGDYEQYF
TGTGCCAGCAGTTCCTACCCGGGACTAGCGGGGGACTACGAGCAGTACTTC
>TRBV28|.|TRBJ1-2|TRBD1
CASSLAGTGYGYTF
TGTGCCAGCAGTTTGGCCGGGACAGGGTATGGCTACACCTTC
>TRBV5-1|few|TRBJ2-2|TRBD2
CASSLPGLESTGELFF
TGCGCCAGCAGCTTGCCGGGACTAGAGTCCACCGGGGAGCTGTTTTTT
>TRBV19|.|TRBJ1-1|.
CASSWGMNTEAFF
TGTGCCAGTAGTTGGGGCATGAACACTGAAGCTTTCTTT
>TRBV5-1|.|TRBJ2-3|.
CASSLEGVETDTQYF
TGCGCCAGCAGCTTGGAAGGGGTGGAGACAGATACGCAGTATTTT
>TRBV11-2|.|TRBJ1-4|TRBD1
CASSLEPTGRREKLFF
TGTGCCAGCAGCTTAGAGCCGACAGGGAGGCGTGAAAAACTGTTTTTT
>TRBV19|.|TRBJ1-2|TRBD1
CASSPTRDRVDYGYTF
TGTGCCAGTAGCCCAACTCGGGACAGGGTGGACTATGGCTACACCTTC
>TRBV7-6|.|TRBJ2-7|.
CASSLEGGDYEQYF
TGTGCCAGCAGCTTAGAGGGGGGGGACTACGAGCAGTACTTC
>TRBV15|.|TRBJ2-1|.
CATSVTYNEQFF
TGTGCCACCAGCGTAACCTACAATGAGCAGTTCTTC
>TRBV2|.|TRBJ2-7|TRBD1
CASRGGQGYEQYF
TGTGCCAGCAGGGGGGGACAGGGCTACGAGCAGTACTTC
>TRBV28|.|TRBJ1-5|.
CASSLAGGPNQPQHF
TGTGCCAGCAGTTTAGCGGGAGGGCCCAATCAGCCCCAGCATTTT
>TRBV18|few|TRBJ2-3|TRBD1
CASSPRTGGGDTQYF
TGTGCCAGCTCACCCCGGACAGGGGGTGGAGATACGCAGTATTTT
>TRBV2|.|TRBJ2-6|TRBD1
CASRETGAGANVLTF
TGTGCCAGCAGAGAGACAGGGGCTGGGGCCAACGTCCTGACTTTC
>TRBV10-1|few|TRBJ2-7|.
CASSESTGIGYEQYF
TGCGCCAGCAGTGAGTCCACAGGGATAGGCTACGAGCAGTACTTC
>TRBV5-1|.|TRBJ2-5|.
CASSFQTSGETQYF
TGCGCCAGCAGCTTCCAGACCTCCGGGGAGACCCAGTACTTC
>TRBV6-1|.|TRBJ2-7|.
CASRAGSSYEQYF
TGTGCCAGCAGAGCCGGGAGCTCCTACGAGCAGTACTTC
>TRBV5-1|.|TRBJ2-7|TRBD2
CASSSTSGSYYEQYF
TGCGCCAGCAGCTCCACTAGCGGGAGTTACTACGAGCAGTACTTC
>TRBV18|once|TRBJ1-2|TRBD1
CASSPGTGGMNGYTF
TGTGCCAGCTCCCCCGGGACAGGGGGCATGAATGGCTACACCTTC
>TRBV7-3|.|TRBJ2-3|.
CASSSSTDTQYF
TGTGCCAGCAGCTCGAGCACAGATACGCAGTATTTT
>TRBV30|.|TRBJ2-5|.
CAWSVQIQETQYF
TGTGCCTGGAGTGTACAGATCCAAGAGACCCAGTACTTC
>TRBV12-5|.|TRBJ2-1|.
CASGLYLAWQFF
TGTGCTAGTGGTTTGTACTTAGCGTGGCAGTTCTTC
>TRBV19|.|TRBJ2-7|.
CASSESAYEQYF
TGTGCCAGTAGTGAGTCCGCCTACGAGCAGTACTTC
>TRBV5-8|.|TRBJ2-7|TRBD1
CASSLRQGYYEQYF
TGTGCCAGCAGCTTGCGACAGGGTTACTACGAGCAGTACTTC
>TRBV5-6|.|TRBJ1-3|TRBD1
CASSPDRGSGNTIYF
TGTGCCAGCAGCCCCGACAGGGGCTCTGGAAACACCATATATTTT
>TRBV2|.|TRBJ2-7|TRBD1
CASSTGQGNYEQYF
TGTGCCAGCAGTACCGGACAGGGGAACTACGAGCAGTACTTC
>TRBV5-1|.|TRBJ1-1|TRBD1
CASSVPAGTENTEAFF
TGCGCCAGCAGCGTGCCAGCCGGGACAGAAAACACTGAAGCTTTCTTT
>TRBV28|.|TRBJ2-2|TRBD2
CASSFRREAGELFF
TGTGCCAGCAGTTTCCGGCGGGAGGCCGGGGAGCTGTTTTTT
>TRBV10-3|.|TRBJ2-5|TRBD2
CAISETSGREETQYF
TGTGCCATCAGTGAGACTAGCGGGAGGGAAGAGACCCAGTACTTC
>TRBV9|.|TRBJ2-7|.
CASSAGGVYEQYF
TGTGCCAGCAGCGCCGGCGGGGTCTACGAGCAGTACTTC
>TRBV28|.|TRBJ1-2|.
CASSLGLYGYTF
TGTGCCAGCAGTTTGGGACTGTATGGCTACACCTTC
>TRBV7-3|.|TRBJ2-1|.
CASSLGGSNEQFF
TGTGCCAGCAGCTTGGGGGGAAGCAATGAGCAGTTCTTC
>TRBV7-6|.|TRBJ2-5|.
CASSLALLEKTQYF
TGTGCCAGCAGCTTAGCATTACTAGAAAAGACCCAGTACTTC